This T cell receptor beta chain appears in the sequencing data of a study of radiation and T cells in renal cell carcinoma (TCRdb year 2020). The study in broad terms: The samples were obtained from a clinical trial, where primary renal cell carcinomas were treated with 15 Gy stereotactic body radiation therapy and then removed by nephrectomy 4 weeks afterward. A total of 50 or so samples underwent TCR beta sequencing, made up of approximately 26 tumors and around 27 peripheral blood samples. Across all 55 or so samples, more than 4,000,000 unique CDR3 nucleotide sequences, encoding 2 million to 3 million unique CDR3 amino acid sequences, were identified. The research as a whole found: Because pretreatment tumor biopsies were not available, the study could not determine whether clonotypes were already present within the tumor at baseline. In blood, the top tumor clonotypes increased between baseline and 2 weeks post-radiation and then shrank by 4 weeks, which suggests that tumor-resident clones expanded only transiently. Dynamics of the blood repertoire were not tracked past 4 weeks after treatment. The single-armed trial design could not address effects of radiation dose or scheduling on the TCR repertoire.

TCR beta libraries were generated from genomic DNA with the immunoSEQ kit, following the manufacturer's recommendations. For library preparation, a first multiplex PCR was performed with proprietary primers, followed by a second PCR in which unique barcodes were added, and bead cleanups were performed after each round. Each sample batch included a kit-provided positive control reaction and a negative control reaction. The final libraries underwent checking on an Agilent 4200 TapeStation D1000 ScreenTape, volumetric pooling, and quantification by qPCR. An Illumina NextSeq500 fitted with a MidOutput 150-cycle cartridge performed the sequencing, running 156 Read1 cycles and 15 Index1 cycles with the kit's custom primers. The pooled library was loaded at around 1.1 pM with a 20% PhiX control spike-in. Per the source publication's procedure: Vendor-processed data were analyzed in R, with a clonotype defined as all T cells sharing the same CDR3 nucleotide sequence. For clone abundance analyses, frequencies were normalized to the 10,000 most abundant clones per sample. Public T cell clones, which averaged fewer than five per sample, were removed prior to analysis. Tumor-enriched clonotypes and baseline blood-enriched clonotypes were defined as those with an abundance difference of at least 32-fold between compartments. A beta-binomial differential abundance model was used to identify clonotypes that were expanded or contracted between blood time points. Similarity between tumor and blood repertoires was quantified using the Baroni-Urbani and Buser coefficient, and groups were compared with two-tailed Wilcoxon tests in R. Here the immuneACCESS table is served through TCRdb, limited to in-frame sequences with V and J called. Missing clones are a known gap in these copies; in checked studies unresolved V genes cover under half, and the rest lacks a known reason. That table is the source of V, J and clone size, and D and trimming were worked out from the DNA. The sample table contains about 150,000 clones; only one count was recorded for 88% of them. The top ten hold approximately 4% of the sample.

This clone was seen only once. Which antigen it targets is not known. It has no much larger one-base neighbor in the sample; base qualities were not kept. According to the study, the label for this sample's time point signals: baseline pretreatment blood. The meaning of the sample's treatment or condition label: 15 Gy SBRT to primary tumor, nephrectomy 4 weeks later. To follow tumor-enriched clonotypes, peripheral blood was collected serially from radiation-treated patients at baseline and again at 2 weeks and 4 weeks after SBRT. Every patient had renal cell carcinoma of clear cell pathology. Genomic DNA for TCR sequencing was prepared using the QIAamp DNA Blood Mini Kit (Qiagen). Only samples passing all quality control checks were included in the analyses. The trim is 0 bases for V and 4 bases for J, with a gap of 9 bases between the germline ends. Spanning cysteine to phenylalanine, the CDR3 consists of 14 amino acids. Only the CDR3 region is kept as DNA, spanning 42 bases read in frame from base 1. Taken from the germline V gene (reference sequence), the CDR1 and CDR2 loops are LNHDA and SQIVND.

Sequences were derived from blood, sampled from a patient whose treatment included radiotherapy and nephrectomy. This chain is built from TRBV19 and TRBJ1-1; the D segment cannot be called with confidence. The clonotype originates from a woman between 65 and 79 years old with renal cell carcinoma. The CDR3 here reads CASSIDPRATEAFF. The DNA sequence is TGTGCCAGTAGTATAGATCCGAGGGCCACTGAAGCTTTCTTT.